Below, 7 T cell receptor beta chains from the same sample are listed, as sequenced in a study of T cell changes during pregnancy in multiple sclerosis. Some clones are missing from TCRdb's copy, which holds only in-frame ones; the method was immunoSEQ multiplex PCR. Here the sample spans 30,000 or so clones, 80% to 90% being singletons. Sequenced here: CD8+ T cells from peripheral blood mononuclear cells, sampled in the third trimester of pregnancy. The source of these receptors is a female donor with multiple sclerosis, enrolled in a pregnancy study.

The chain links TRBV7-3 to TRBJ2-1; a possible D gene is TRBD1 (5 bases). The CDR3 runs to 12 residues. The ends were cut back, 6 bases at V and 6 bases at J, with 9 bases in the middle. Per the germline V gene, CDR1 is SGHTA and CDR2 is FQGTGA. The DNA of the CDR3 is TGTGCCAGCAGTCGTGACAGCAATGAGCAGTTCTTC. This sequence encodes CASSRDSNEQFF.

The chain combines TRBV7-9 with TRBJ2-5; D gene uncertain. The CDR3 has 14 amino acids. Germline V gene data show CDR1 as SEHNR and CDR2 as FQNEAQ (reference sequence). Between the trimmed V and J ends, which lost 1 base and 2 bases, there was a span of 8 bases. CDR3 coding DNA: TGTGCCAGCAGCTTAGTGGAGATACAAGAGACCCAGTACTTC. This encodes CASSLVEIQETQYF.

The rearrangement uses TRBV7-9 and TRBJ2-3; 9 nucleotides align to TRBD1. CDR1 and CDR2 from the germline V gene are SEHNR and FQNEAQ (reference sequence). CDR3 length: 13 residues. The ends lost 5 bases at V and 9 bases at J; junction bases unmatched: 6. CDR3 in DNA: TGTGCCAGCAGCCCGGAGGGACAGGGAACGCAGTATTTT. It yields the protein CASSPEGQGTQYF.

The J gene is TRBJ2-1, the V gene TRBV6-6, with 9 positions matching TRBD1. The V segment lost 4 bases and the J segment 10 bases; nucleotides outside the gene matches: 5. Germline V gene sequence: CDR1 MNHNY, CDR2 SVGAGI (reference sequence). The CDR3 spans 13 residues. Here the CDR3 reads CASSLQGAREQFF. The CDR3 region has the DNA TGTGCCAGCAGTTTACAGGGGGCGCGGGAGCAGTTCTTC.

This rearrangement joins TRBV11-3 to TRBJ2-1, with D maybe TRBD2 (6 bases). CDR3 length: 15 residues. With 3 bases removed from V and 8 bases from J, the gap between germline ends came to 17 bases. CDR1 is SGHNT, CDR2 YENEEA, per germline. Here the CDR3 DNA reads TGTGCCAGCAGCTTCTGGGGCGGGGCTCAAGATGAGCAGTTCTTC. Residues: CASSFWGGAQDEQFF.

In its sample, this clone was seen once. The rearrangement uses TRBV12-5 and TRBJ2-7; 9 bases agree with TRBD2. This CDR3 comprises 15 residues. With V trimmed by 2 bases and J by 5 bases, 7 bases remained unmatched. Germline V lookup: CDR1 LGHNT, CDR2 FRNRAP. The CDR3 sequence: CASGLYPSGVNEQYF. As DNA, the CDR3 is TGTGCTAGTGGTTTGTACCCTAGCGGGGTAAACGAGCAGTACTTC.

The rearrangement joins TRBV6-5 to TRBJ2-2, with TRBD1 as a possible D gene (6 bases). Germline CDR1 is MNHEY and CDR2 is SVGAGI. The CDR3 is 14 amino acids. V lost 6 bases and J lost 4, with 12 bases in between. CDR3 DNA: TGTGCCAGCAGAGCAGGGGTAGGCACCGGGGAGCTGTTTTTT. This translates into CASRAGVGTGELFF.